This T cell receptor beta chain appears in the sequencing data of a study of blood T cell repertoires in COVID-19. Libraries were prepared by immunoSEQ multiplex PCR; TCRdb keeps only in-frame clonotypes and omits some of them. Here the sample spans roughly 260,000 clones, around 87% being singletons. The CDR3 has 16 amino acids. The V segment lost 3 bases and the J segment 10 bases; nucleotides outside the gene matches: 15. CDR1 is MDHEN and CDR2 is SYDVKM in the germline V gene. The V gene is TRBV28, the J gene TRBJ2-1; 7 positions agree with TRBD2. This clonotype was obtained from a woman aged 50 to 60 with acute or convalescent COVID-19. Input material: peripheral blood. The CDR3 here is CASSFPGGTGFREQFF. CDR3 DNA sequence: TGTGCCAGCAGTTTCCCCGGGGGGACTGGATTCAGGGAGCAGTTCTTC.